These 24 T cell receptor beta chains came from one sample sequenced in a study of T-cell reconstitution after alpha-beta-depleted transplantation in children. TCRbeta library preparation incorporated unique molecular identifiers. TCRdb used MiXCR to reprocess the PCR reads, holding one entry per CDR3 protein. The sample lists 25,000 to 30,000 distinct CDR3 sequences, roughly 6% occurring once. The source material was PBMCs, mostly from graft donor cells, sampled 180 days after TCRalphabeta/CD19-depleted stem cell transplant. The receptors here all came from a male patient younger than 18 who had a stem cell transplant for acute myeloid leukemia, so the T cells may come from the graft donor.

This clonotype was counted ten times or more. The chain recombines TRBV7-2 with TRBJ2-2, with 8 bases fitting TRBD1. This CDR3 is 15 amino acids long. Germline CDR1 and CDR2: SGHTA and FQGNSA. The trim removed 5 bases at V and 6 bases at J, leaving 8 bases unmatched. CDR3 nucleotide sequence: TGTGCCAGCAGCCCAAGGACAGGGAAGGCCGGGGAGCTGTTTTTT. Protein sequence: CASSPRTGKAGELFF.

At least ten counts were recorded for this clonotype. Here the CDR3 reads CASSLGAYEQYV. CDR3 nucleotides: TGTGCCAGCAGCTTGGGGGCGTACGAGCAGTACGTC. This chain connects TRBV5-5 to TRBJ2-7; no firm D call. CDR1 SGHKS and CDR2 YYEKEE come from the germline V gene (reference sequence). Trimming took 0 bases from V and 4 from J, leaving 5 bases between them. The CDR3 spans 12 residues.

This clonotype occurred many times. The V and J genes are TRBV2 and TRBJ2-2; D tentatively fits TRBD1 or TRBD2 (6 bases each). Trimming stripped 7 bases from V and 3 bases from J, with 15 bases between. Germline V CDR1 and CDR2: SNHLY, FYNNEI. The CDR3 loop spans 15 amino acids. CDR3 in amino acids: CASTLEEGDTGELFF. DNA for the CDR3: TGTGCCAGCACCCTTGAGGAGGGGGACACCGGGGAGCTGTTTTTT.

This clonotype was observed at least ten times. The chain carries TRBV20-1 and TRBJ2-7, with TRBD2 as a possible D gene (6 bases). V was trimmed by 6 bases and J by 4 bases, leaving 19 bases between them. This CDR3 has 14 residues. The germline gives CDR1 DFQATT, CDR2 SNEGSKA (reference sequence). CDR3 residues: CSADTGTANYEQYF. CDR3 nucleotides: TGCAGTGCGGATACCGGGACTGCGAATTACGAGCAGTACTTC.

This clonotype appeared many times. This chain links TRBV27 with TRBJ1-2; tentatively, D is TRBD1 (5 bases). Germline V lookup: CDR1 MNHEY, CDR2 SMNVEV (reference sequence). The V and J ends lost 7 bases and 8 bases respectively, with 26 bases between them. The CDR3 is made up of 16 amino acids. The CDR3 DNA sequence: TGTGCCAGCACCCAATCCCGTCCGGGACGGTTCGGGGGCTACACCTTC. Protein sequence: CASTQSRPGRFGGYTF.

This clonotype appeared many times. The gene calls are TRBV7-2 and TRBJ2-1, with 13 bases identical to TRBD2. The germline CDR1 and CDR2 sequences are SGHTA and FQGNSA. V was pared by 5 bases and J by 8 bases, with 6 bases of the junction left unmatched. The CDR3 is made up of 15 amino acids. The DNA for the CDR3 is TGTGCCAGCAGCCTACTAGCGGGGGGGTTCTATGAGCAGTTCTTC. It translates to CASSLLAGGFYEQFF. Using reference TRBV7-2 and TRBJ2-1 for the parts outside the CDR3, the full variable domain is GAGVSQSPSNKVTEKGKDVELRCDPISGHTALYWYRQSLGQGLEFLIYFQGNSAPDKSGLPSDRFSAERTGGSVSTLTIQRTQQEDSAVYLCASSLLAGGFYEQFFGPGTRLTVL.

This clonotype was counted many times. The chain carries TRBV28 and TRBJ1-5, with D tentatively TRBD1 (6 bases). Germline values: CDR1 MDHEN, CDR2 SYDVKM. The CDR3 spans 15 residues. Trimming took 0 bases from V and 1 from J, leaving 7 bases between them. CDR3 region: CASSLWQGSNQPQHF. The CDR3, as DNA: TGTGCCAGCAGTTTATGGCAGGGGAGCAATCAGCCCCAGCATTTT.

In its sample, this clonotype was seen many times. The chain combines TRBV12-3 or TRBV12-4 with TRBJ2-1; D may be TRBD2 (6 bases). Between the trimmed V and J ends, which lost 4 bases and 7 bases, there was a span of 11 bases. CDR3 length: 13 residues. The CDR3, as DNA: TGTGCCAGCAGTTCACGTAGCGGAAATGAGCAGTTCTTC. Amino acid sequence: CASSSRSGNEQFF.

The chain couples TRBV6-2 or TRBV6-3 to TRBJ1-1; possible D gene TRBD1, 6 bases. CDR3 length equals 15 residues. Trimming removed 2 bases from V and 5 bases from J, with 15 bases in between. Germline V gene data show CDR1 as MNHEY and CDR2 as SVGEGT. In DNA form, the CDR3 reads TGTGCCAGCAGTTACGGGCAGGGGATAGGGACTGAAGCTTTCTTT. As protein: CASSYGQGIGTEAFF.

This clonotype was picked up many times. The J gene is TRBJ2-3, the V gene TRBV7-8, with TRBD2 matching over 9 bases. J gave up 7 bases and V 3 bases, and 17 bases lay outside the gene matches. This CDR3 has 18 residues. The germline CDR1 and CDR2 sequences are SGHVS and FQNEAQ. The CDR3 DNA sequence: TGTGCCAGCAGCTTGGCCTCGGTAGGCGGGAGGGCCATGCATACGCAGTATTTT. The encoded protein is CASSLASVGGRAMHTQYF.

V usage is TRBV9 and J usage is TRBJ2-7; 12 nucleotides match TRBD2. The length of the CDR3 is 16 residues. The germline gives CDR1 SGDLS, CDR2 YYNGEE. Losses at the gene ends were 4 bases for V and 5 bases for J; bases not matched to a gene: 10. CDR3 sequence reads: CASSPSAWTSGNEQYF. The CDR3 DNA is TGTGCCAGCAGCCCATCAGCCTGGACTAGCGGGAACGAGCAGTACTTC.

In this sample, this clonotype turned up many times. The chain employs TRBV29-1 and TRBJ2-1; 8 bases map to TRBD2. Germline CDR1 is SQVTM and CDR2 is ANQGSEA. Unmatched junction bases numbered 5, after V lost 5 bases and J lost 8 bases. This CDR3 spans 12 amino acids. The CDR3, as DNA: TGCAGCGTTCGGAGCGGGAGTGATGAGCAGTTCTTC. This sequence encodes CSVRSGSDEQFF.

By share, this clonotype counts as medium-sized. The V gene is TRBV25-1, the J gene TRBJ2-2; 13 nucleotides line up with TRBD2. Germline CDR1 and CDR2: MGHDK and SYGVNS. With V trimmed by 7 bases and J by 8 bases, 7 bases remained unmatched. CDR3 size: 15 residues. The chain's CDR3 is CASTTSGRASGELFF. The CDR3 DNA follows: TGTGCCAGCACTACTAGCGGGAGGGCTTCGGGGGAGCTGTTTTTT.

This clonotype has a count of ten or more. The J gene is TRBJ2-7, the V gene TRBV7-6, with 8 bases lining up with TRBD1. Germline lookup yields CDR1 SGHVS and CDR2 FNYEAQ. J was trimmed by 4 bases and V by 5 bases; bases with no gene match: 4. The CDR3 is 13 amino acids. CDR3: CASSPGQGYEQYF. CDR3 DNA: TGTGCCAGCAGCCCTGGACAGGGATACGAGCAGTACTTC. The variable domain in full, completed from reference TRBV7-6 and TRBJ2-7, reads GAGVSQSPRYKVTKRGQDVALRCDPISGHVSLYWYRQALGQGPEFLTYFNYEAQQDKSGLPNDRFSAERPEGSISTLTIQRTEQRDSAMYRCASSPGQGYEQYFGPGTRLTVT.

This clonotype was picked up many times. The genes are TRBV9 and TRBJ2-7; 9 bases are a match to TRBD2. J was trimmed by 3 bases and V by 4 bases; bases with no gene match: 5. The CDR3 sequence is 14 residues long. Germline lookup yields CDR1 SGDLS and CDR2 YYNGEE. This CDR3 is CASSLSGRSYEQYF. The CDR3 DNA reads TGTGCCAGCAGCCTGAGCGGGAGGAGCTACGAGCAGTACTTC.

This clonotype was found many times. CDR3: CASSSIAGGAYNEQFF. The CDR3 coding sequence is TGCGCCAGCAGCTCGATAGCGGGAGGAGCCTACAATGAGCAGTTCTTC. V usage is TRBV5-1 and J usage is TRBJ2-1; 10 bases map to TRBD2. The CDR3 loop spans 16 amino acids. Unmatched junction bases numbered 5, after V lost 3 bases and J lost 2 bases. Germline V lookup: CDR1 SGHRS, CDR2 YFSETQ.

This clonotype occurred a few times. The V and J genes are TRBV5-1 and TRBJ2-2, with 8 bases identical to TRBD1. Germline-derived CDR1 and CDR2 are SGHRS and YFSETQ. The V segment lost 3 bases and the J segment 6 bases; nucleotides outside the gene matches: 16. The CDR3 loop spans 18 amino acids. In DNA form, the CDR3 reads TGCGCCAGCAGCTCCAAACCCCAGGGGGCTCCCTATTCCGGGGAGCTGTTTTTT. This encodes CASSSKPQGAPYSGELFF.

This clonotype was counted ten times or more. The CDR3 DNA sequence: TGTGCCAGCAGTTTCAATCAGGGTCATAATTCACCCCTCCACTTT. Protein product: CASSFNQGHNSPLHF. The chain uses TRBV28 and TRBJ1-6, with D perhaps TRBD1 (5 bases). Germline lookup yields CDR1 MDHEN and CDR2 SYDVKM. Trimming took off 3 bases at V and 5 bases at J, with 11 bases between the two ends. The CDR3 has 15 residues.

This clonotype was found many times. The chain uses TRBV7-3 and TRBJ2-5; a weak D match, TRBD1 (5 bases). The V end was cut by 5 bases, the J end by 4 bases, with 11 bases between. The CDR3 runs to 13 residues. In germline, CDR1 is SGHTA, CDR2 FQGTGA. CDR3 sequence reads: CASSGAAGETQYF. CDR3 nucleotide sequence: TGTGCCAGCAGCGGGGCAGCTGGAGAGACCCAGTACTTC.

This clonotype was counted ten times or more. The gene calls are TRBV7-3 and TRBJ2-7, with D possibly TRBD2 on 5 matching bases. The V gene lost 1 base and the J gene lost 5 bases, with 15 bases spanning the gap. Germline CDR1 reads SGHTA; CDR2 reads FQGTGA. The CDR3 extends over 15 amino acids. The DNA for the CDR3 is TGTGCCAGCAGCTTAAACCCGGGAAGGGTGGACGAGCAGTACTTC. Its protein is CASSLNPGRVDEQYF.

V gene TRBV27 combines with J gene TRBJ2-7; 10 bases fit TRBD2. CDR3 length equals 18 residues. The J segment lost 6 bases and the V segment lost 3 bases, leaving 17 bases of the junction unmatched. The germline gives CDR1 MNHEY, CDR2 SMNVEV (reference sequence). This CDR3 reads CASSFGQLAGSFLAEQYF. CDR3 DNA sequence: TGTGCCAGCAGTTTCGGACAACTAGCGGGATCATTCTTGGCCGAGCAGTACTTC.

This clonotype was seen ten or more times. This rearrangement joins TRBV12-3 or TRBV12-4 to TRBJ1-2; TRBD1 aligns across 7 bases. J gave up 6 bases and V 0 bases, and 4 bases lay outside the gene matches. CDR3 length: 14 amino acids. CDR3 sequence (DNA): TGTGCCAGCAGTTTAGCTAGACAGGGCCATGGCTACACCTTC. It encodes CASSLARQGHGYTF.

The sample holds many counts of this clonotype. Here the CDR3 reads CSVEGGTGELFF. DNA for the CDR3: TGCAGCGTTGAAGGGGGAACCGGGGAGCTGTTTTTT. This chain links TRBV29-1 with TRBJ2-2; D ambiguous. Germline V gene data show CDR1 as SQVTM and CDR2 as ANQGSEA. The CDR3 runs 12 residues. With 1 base removed from V and 5 bases from J, the gap between germline ends came to 5 bases.

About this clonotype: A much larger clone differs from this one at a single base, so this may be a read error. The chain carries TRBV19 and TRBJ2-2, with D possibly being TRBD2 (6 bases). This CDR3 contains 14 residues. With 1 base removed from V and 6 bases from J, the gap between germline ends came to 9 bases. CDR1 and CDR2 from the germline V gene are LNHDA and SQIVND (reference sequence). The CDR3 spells CASSIGRASGELFF. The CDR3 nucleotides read TGTGCCAGTAGTATAGGGAGGGCGTCCGGGGAGCTGTTTTTT.